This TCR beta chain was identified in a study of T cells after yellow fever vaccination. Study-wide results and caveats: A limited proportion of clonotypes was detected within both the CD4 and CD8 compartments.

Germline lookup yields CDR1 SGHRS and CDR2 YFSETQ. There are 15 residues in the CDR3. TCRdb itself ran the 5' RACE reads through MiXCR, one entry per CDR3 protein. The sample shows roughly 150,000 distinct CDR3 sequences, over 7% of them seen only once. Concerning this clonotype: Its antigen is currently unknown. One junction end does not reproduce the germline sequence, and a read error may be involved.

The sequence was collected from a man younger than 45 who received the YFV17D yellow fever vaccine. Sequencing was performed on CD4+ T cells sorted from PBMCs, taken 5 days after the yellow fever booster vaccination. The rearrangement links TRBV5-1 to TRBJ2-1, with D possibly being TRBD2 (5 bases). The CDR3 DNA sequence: TGCGCCAGCAGCCCTAGCAGGAGCTCCTATAATGAGCAGTTCTTC. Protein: CASSPSRSSYNEQFF.